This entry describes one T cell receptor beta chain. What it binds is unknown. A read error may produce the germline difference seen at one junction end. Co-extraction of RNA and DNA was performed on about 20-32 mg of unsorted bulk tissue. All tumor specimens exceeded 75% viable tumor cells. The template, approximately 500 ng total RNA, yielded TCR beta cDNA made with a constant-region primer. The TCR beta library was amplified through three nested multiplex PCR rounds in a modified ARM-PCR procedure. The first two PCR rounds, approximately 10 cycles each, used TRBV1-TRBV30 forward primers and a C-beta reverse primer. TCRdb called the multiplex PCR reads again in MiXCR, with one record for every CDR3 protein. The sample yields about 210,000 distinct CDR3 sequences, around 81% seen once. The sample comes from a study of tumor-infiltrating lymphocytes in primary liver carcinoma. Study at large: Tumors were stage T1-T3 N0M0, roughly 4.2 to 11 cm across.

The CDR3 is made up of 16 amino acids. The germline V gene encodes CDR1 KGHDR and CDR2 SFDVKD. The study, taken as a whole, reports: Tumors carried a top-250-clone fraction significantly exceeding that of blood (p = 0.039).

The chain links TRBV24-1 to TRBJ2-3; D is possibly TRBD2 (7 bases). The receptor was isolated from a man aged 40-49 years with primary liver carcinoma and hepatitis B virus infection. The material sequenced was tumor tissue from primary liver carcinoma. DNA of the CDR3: TGTGCCACCAGTGGGAGGGGGACGACTAGCACAGTTACGCAGTATTTT. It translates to CATSGRGTTSTVTQYF.